A single TCR beta chain is shown here with its context. The data derive from a study of blood T cell repertoires in COVID-19. On the study more broadly: Sample material is recorded as cDNA or gDNA derived from T cells, B-cell-depleted T cells, or PBMCs.

Individuals drawn from 24 US areas were about 18 to 100 years old. Grouping used clinical history reported by participants in a survey and questionnaire. Recovered status applied to Cohort 3 donors who had two consecutive negative PCRs. It also applied to those with clearance or with symptom resolution. Sequencing was performed with immunoSEQ multiplex PCR; in TCRdb, only in-frame clones are kept and a portion is missing. Of 150,000 to 200,000 clones listed, about 72% are singletons. In germline, CDR1 is SNHLY, CDR2 FYNNEI. CDR3 length: 14 amino acids. Trimming shortened V by 7 bases and J by 0 bases, and 10 bases separated the two germline ends.

J is TRBJ2-1 and V is TRBV2; possibly TRBD2 for D (6 bases). Sequenced material: PBMCs or T cells enriched from blood (not recorded which). The sequence was collected from a woman in her 50s who had recovered from COVID-19. The CDR3 bases are TGTGCCAGCACTAGCGCGAGCTCCTACAATGAGCAGTTCTTC. This codes for CASTSASSYNEQFF.